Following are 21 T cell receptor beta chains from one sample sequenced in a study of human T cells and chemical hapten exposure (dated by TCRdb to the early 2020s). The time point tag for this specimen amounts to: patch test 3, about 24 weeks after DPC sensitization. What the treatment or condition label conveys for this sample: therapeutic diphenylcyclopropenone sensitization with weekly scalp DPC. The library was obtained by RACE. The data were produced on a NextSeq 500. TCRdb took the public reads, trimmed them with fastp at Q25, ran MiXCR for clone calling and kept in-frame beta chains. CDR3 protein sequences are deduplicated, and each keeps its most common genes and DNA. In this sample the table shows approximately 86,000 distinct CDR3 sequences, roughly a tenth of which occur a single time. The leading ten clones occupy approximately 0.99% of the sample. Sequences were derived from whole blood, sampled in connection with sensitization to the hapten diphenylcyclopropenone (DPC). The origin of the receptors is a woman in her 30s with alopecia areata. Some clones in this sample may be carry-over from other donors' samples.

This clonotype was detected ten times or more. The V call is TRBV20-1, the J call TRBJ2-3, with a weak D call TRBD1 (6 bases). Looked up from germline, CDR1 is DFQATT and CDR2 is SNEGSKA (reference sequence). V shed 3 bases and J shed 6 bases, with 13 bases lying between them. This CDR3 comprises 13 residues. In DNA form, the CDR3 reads TGCAGTGCTAGTCTCCCACAGGGTGATACGCAGTATTTT. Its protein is CSASLPQGDTQYF.

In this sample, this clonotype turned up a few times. This CDR3 reads CASSPGTGPYGYTF. The CDR3 nucleotides read TGTGCCAGCTCACCAGGGACAGGCCCCTATGGCTACACCTTC. V usage is TRBV18 and J usage is TRBJ1-2, with TRBD1 identical over 8 bases. V was pared by 2 bases and J by 4 bases, with 3 bases of the junction left unmatched. This CDR3 region has 14 residues. CDR1 KGHSH and CDR2 LQKENI come from the germline V gene.

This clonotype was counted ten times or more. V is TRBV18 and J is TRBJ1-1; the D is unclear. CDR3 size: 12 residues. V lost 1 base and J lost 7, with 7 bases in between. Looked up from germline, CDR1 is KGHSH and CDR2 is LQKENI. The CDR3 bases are TGTGCCAGCTCACCACAACAGCTTGAAGCTTTCTTT. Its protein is CASSPQQLEAFF.

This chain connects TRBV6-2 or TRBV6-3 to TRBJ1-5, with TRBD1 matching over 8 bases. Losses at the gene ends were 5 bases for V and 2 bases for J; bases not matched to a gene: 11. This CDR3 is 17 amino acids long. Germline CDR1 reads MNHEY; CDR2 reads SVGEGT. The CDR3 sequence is CASSRGRQGPRNQPQHF. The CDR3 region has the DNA TGTGCCAGCAGTCGCGGCCGACAGGGGCCTCGCAATCAGCCCCAGCATTTT.

CDR3 amino acids: CASSFDTYEQYV. The DNA for the CDR3 is TGTGCCAGCAGTTTCGACACTTACGAGCAGTACGTC. The gene calls are TRBV28 and TRBJ2-7, with D uncertain. Per germline, CDR1 MDHEN and CDR2 SYDVKM. This CDR3 region has 12 residues. Trimming removed 3 bases from V and 4 bases from J, with 7 bases in between.

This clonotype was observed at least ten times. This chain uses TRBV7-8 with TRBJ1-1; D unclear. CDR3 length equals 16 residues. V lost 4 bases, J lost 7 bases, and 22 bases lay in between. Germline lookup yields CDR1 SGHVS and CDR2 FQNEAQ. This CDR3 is CASSSVRPDTSYEAFF. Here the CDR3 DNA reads TGTGCCAGCAGCTCGGTCCGACCCGACACCTCCTATGAAGCTTTCTTT.

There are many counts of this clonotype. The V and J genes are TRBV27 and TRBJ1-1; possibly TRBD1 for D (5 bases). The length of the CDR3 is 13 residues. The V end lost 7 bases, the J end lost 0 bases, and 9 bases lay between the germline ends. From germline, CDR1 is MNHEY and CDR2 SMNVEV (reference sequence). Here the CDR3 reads CASNSGMNTEAFF. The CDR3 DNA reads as TGTGCCAGCAATTCAGGGATGAACACTGAAGCTTTCTTT.

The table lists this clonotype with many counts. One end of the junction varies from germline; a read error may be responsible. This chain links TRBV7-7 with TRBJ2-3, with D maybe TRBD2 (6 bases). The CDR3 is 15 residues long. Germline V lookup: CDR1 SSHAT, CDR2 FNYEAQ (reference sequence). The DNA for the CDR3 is TGTGCTAGCAGCTCCAGTGGGACTAGCACAGATACGCAGTATTTT. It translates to CASSSSGTSTDTQYF. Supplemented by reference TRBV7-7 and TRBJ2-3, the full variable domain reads GAGVSQSPRYKVTKRGQDVTLRCDPISSHATLYWYQQALGQGPEFLTYFNYEAQPDKSGLPSDRFSAERPEGSISTLTIQRTEQRDSAMYRCASSSSGTSTDTQYFGPGTRLTVL.

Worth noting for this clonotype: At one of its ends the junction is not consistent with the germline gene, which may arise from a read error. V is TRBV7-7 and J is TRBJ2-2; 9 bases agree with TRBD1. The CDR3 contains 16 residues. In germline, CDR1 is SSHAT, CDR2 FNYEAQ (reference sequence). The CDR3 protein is CASSPGTGRNTGELFF. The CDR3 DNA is TGTGCTAGCAGCCCAGGGACAGGGAGGAACACCGGGGAGCTGTTTTTT.

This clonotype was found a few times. The CDR3 coding sequence is TGTGCCAGCAGCCAAGGACTAGCGGGTCGGGATTACGAGCAGTACTTC. It is translated as CASSQGLAGRDYEQYF. The V and J genes are TRBV7-9 and TRBJ2-7; 11 bases map to TRBD2. Germline CDR1 SEHNR, CDR2 FQNEAQ (reference sequence). The trim removed 5 bases at V and 4 bases at J, leaving 10 bases unmatched. The CDR3 runs to 16 residues.

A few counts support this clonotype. The CDR3 bases are TGTGCCAGCAGCGAACAGAACACCGGGGAGCTGTTTTTT. Its protein product is CASSEQNTGELFF. The chain couples TRBV11-2 to TRBJ2-2; no firm D call. The CDR3 length is 13 residues. Trimming took off 5 bases at V and 1 base at J, with 5 bases between the two ends. CDR1 and CDR2 from the germline V gene are SGHAT and FQNNGV.

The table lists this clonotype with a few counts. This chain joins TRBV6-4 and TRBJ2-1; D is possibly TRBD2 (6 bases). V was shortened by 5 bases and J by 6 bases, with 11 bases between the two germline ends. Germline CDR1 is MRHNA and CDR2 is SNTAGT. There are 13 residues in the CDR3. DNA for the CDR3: TGTGCCAGCAGTTTCCTGGGGGGCAATGAGCAGTTCTTC. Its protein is CASSFLGGNEQFF.

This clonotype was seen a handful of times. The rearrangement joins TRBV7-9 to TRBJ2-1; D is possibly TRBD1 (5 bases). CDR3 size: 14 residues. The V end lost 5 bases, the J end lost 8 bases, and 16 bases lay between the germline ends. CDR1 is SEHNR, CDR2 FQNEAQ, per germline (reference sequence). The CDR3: CASSLGVRSDEQFF. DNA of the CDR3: TGTGCCAGCAGCCTAGGGGTACGGAGTGATGAGCAGTTCTTC. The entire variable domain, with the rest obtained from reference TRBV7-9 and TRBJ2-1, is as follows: DTGVSQNPRHKITKRGQNVTFRCDPISEHNRLYWYRQTLGQGPEFLTYFQNEAQLEKSRLLSDRFSAERPKGSFSTLEIQRTEQGDSAMYLCASSLGVRSDEQFFGPGTRLTVL.

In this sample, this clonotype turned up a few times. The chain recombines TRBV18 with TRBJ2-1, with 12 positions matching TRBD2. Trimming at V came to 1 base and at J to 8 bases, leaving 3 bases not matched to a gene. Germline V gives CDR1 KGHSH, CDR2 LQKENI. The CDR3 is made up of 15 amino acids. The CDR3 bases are TGTGCCAGCTCACCACGGCTAGCGGGAGGGTATGAGCAGTTCTTC. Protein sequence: CASSPRLAGGYEQFF.

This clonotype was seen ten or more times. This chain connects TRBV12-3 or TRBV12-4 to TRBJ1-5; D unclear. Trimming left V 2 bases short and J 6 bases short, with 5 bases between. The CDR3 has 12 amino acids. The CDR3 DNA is TGTGCCAGCAGTTTAAAGACTCAGCCCCAGCATTTT. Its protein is CASSLKTQPQHF.

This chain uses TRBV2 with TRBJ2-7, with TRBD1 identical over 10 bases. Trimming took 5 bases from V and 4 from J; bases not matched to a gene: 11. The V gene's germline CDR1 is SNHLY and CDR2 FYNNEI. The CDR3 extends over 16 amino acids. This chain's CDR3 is CASSPMEGQGRYEQYF. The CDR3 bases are TGTGCCAGCAGTCCGATGGAGGGACAGGGGCGGTACGAGCAGTACTTC.

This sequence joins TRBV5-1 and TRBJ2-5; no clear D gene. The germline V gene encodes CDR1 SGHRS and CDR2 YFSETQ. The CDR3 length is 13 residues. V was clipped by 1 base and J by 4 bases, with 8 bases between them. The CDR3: CASSLSGAETQYF. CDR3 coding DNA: TGCGCCAGCAGCTTGTCGGGTGCAGAGACCCAGTACTTC.

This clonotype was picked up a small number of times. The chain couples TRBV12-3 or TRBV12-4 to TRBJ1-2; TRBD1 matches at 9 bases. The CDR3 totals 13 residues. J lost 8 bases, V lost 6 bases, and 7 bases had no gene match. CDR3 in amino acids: CASSPTGGQGYTF. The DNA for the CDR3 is TGTGCCAGCAGCCCGACAGGGGGTCAGGGCTACACCTTC.

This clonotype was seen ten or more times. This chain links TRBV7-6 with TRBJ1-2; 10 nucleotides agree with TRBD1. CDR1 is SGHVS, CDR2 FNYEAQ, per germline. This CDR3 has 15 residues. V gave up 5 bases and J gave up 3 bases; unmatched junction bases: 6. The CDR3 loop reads CASSRGQGPDYGYTF. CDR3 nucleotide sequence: TGTGCCAGCAGCCGGGGACAGGGGCCTGACTATGGCTACACCTTC.

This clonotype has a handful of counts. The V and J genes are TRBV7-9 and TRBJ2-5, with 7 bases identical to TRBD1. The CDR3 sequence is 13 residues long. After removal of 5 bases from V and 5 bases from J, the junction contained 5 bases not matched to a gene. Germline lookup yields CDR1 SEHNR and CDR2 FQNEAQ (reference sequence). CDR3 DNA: TGTGCCAGCAGCCTGGGGACAGTGGAGACCCAGTACTTC. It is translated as CASSLGTVETQYF. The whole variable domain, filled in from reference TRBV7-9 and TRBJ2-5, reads DTGVSQNPRHKITKRGQNVTFRCDPISEHNRLYWYRQTLGQGPEFLTYFQNEAQLEKSRLLSDRFSAERPKGSFSTLEIQRTEQGDSAMYLCASSLGTVETQYFGPGTRLLVL.

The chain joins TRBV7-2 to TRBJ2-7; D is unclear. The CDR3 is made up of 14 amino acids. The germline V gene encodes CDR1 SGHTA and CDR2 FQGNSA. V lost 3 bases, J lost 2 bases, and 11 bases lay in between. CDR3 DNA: TGTGCCAGCAGCTTGGCCACTCTTGCCTACGAGCAGTACTTC. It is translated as CASSLATLAYEQYF.